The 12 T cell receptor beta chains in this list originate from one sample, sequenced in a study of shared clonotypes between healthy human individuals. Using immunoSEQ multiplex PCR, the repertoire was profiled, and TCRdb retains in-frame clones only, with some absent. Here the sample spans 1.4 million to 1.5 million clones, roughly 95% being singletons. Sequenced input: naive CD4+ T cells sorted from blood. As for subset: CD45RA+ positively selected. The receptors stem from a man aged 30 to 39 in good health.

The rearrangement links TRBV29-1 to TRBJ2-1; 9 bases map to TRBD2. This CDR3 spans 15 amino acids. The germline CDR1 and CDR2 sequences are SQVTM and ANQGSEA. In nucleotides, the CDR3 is TGCGCACGACATGGGGGCGGGAGGGTCCCCAATGAGCAGTTCTTC. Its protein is CARHGGGRVPNEQFF.

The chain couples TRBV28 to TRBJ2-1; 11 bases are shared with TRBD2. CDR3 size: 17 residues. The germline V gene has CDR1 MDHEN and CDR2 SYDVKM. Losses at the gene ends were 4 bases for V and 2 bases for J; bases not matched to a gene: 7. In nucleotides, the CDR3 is TGTGCCAGCAGTTCCGATGATAGCGGGAGGGCCTACAATGAGCAGTTCTTC. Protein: CASSSDDSGRAYNEQFF.

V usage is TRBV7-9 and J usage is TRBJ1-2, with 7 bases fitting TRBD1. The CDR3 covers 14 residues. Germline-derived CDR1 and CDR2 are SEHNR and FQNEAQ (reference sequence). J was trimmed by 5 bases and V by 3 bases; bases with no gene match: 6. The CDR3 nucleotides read TGTGCCAGCAGCTTGGAGGACAGGAGATATGGCTACACCTTC. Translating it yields CASSLEDRRYGYTF.

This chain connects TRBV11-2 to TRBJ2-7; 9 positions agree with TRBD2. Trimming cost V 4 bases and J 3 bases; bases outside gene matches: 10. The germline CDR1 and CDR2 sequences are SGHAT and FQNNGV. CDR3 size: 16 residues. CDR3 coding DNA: TGTGCCAGCAGCTCACTTGCGCTAGCGGGAATCTACGAGCAGTACTTC. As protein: CASSSLALAGIYEQYF.

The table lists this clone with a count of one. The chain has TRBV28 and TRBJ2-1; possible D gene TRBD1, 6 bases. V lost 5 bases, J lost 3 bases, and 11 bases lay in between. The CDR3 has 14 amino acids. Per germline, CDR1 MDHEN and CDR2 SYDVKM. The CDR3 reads CASSRTTGYNEQFF. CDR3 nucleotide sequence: TGTGCCAGCAGTCGGACGACAGGCTACAATGAGCAGTTCTTC.

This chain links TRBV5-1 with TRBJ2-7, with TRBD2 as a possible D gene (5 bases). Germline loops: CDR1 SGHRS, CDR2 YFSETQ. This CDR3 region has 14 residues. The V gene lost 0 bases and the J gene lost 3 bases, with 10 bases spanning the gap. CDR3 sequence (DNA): TGCGCCAGCAGCTTGGCCGGGGTTAACTACGAGCAGTACTTC. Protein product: CASSLAGVNYEQYF. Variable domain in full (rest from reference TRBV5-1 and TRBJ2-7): KAGVTQTPRYLIKTRGQQVTLSCSPISGHRSVSWYQQTPGQGLQFLFEYFSETQRNKGNFPGRFSGRQFSNSRSEMNVSTLELGDSALYLCASSLAGVNYEQYFGPGTRLTVT.

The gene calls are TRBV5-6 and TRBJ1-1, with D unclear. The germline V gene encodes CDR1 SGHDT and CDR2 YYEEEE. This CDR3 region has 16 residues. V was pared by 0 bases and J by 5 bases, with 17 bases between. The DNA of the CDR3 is TGTGCCAGCAGCTTGGCCCCAGGTATGAGAGTTACTGAAGCTTTCTTT. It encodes CASSLAPGMRVTEAFF.

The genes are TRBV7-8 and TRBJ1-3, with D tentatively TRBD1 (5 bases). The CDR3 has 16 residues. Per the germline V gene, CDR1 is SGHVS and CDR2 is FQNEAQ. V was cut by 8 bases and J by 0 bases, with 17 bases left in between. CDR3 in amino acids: CASGALGLRSGNTIYF. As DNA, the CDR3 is TGTGCCAGCGGAGCCCTGGGACTTCGCTCTGGAAACACCATATATTTT. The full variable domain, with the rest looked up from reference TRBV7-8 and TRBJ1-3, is GAGVSQSPRYKVAKRGQDVALRCDPISGHVSLFWYQQALGQGPEFLTYFQNEAQLDKSGLPSDRFFAERPEGSVSTLKIQRTQQEDSAVYLCASGALGLRSGNTIYFGEGSWLTVV.

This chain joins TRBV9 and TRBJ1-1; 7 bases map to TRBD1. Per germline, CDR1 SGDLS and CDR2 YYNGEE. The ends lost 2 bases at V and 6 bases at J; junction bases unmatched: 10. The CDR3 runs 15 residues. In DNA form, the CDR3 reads TGTGCCAGCAGCGTTGCGGGACAGCTAGGCGCTGAAGCTTTCTTT. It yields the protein CASSVAGQLGAEAFF.

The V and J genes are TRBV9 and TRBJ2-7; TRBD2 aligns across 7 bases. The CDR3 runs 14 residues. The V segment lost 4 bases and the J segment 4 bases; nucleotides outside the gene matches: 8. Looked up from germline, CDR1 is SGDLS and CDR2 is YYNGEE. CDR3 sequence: CASSLGGSWYEQYF. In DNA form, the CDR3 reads TGTGCCAGCAGCTTAGGCGGGAGTTGGTACGAGCAGTACTTC.

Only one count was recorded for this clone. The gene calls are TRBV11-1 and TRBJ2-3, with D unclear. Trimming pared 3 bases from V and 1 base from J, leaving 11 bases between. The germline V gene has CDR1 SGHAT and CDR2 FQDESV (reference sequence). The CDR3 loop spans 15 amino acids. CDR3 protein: CASSFSPVGTDTQYF. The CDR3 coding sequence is TGTGCCAGCAGCTTTAGCCCCGTTGGCACAGATACGCAGTATTTT.

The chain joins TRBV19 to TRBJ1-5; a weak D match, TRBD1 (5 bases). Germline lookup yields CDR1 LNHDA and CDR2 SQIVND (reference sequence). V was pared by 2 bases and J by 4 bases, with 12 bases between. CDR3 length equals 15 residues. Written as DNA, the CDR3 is TGTGCCAGTAGTATAAGGGACGGGGTAAATCAGCCCCAGCATTTT. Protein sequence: CASSIRDGVNQPQHF.